What follows is one T cell receptor (beta chain) and its context. Authors' analysis steps: Estimated nucleated cell counts came from reference gene primer amplification. The repertoire was sequenced with immunoSEQ multiplex PCR; TCRdb's copy has only in-frame clones and lacks some. V and J calls and clone size are as listed in that table; D and trimming were resolved from the DNA. The table lists 400,000 to 550,000 clones, 75% to 90% of them singletons. Germline lookup yields CDR1 GTSNPN and CDR2 SVGIG (reference sequence). The V segment lost 0 bases and the J segment 7 bases; nucleotides outside the gene matches: 2. This CDR3 has 14 amino acids. These data originate in a study of blood T cell repertoires in COVID-19. As for the study in general: Researchers got acute and convalescent COVID-19 samples from the United States, Italy and Spain. In each case, the material was cDNA or gDNA derived from T cells, B-cell-depleted T cells, or PBMCs.

The V gene is TRBV30, the J gene TRBJ1-4, with 10 bases fitting TRBD1. Sequenced input: peripheral blood. The TCR was taken from a woman aged 25 to 45 with acute or convalescent COVID-19. CDR3 nucleotide sequence: TGTGCCTGGAGTGTAGGGACAGGGGTTGAAAAACTGTTTTTT. Translated: CAWSVGTGVEKLFF.